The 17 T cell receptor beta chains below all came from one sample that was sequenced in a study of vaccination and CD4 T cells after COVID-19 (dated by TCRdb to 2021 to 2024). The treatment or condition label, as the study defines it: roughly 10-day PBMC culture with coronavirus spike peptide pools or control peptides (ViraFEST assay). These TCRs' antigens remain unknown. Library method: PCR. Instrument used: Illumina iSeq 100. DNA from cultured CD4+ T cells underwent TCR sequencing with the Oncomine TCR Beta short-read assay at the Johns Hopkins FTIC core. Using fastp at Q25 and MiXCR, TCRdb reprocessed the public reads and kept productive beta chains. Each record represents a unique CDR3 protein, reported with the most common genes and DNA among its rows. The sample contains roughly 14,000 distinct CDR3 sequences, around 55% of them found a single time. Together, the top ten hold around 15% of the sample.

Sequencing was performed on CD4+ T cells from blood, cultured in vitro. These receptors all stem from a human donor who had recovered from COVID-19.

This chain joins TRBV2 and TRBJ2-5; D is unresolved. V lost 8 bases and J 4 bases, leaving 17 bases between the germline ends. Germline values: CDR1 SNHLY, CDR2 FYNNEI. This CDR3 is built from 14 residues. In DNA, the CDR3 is TGTGCCAGCGAAAGCAGTGGGGTCCCAGAGACCCAGTACTTC. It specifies CASESSGVPETQYF. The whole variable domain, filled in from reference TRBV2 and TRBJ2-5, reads EPEVTQTPSHQVTQMGQEVILRCVPISNHLYFYWYRQILGQKVEFLVSFYNNEISEKSEIFDDQFSVERPDGSNFTLKIRSTKLEDSAMYFCASESSGVPETQYFGPGTRLLVL.

The CDR3 is CAISSQQGQPQHF. CDR3 nucleotides: TGTGCCATCAGCTCACAGCAGGGGCAGCCCCAGCATTTT. The rearrangement joins TRBV10-3 to TRBJ1-5; TRBD1 is a possible D gene (6 bases). CDR1 ENHRY and CDR2 SYGVKD come from the germline V gene. The CDR3 loop spans 13 amino acids. V was trimmed by 6 bases and J by 7 bases, leaving 13 bases between them.

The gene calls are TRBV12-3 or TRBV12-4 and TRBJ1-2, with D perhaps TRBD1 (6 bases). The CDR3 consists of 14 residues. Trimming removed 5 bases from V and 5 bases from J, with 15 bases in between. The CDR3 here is CASSLTGFGYGYTF. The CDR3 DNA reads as TGTGCCAGCAGTCTTACAGGGTTCGGGTATGGCTACACCTTC.

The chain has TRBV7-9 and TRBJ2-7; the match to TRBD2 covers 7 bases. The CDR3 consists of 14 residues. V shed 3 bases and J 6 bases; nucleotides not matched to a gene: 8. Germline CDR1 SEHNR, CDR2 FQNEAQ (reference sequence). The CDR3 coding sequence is TGTGCCAGCAGCTTGAGTCTGGGAGGGTCCGAGCAGTACTTC. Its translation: CASSLSLGGSEQYF.

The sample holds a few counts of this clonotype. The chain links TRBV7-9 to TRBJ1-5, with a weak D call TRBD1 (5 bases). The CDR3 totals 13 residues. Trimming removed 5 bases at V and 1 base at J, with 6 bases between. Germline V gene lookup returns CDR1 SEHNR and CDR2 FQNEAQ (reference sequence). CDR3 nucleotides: TGTGCCAGCAGCCGGGACAGCAATCAGCCCCAGCATTTT. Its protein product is CASSRDSNQPQHF.

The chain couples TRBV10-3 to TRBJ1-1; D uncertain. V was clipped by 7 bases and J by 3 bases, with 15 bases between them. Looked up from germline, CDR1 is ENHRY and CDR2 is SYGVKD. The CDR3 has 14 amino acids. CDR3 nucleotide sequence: TGTGCCATCAAAGAGGGCCAGGAGGACACTGAAGCTTTCTTT. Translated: CAIKEGQEDTEAFF.

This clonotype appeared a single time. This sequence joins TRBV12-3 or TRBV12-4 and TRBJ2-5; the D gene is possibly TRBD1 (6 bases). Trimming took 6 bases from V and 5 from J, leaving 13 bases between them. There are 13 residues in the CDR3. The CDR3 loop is CASRALGGETQYF. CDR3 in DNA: TGTGCCAGCAGGGCTCTAGGGGGTGAGACCCAGTACTTC.

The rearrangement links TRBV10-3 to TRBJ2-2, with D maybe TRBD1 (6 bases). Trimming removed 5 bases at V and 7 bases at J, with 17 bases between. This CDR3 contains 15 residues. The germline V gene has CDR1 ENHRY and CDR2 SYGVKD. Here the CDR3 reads CAISFSLGAGGELFF. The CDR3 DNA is TGTGCCATCAGTTTTTCGTTGGGGGCTGGCGGGGAGCTGTTTTTT.

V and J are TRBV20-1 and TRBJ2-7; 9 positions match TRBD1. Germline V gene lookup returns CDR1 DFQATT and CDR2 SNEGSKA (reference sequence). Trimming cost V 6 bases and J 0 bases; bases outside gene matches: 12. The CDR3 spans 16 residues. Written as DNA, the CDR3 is TGCAGTGCCGAGAAGGGACAGGGCCGGAGCTCCTACGAGCAGTACTTC. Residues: CSAEKGQGRSSYEQYF.

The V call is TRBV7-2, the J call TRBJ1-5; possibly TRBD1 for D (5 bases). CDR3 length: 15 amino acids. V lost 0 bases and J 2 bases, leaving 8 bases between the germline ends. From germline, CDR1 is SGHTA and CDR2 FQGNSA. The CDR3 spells CASSLARDGNQPQHF. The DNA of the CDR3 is TGTGCCAGCAGCTTAGCCAGGGATGGCAATCAGCCCCAGCATTTT.

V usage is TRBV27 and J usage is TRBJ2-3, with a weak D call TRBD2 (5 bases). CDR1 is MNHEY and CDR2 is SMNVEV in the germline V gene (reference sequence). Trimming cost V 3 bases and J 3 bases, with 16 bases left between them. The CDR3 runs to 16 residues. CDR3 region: CASSLALAGGTDTQYF. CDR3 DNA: TGTGCCAGCAGTTTGGCCCTAGCTGGTGGGACAGATACGCAGTATTTT.

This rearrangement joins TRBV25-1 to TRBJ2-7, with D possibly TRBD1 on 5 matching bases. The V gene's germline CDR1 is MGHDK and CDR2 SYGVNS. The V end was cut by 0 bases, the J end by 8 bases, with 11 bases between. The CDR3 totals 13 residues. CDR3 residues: CASSEYGAHKQYF. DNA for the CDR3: TGTGCCAGCAGTGAATATGGGGCGCACAAGCAGTACTTC.

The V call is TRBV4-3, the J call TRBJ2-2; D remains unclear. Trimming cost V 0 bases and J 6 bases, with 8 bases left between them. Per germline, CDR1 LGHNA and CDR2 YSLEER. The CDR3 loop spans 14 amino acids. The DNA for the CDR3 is TGCGCCAGCAGCCAAGATCCGGCTTCCGGGGAGCTGTTTTTT. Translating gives CASSQDPASGELFF.

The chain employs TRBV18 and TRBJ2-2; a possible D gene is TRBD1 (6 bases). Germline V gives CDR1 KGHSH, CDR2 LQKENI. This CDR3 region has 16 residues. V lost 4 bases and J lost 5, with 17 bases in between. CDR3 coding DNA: TGTGCCAGCTCACACCAGGGTCGGCAGGGGACCGGGGAGCTGTTTTTT. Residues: CASSHQGRQGTGELFF.

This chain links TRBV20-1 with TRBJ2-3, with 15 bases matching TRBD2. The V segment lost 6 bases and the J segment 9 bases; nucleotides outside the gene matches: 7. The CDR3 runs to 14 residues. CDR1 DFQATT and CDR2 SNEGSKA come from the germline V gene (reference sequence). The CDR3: CSAPAGTSGRTQYF. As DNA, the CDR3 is TGCAGTGCCCCAGCCGGGACTAGCGGGAGGACGCAGTATTTT.

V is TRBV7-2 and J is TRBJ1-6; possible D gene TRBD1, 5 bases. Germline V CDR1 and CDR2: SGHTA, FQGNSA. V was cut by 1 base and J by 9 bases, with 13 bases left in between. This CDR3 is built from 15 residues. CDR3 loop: CASSLVGRESSPLHF. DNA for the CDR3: TGTGCCAGCAGCTTAGTCGGCAGGGAGAGTTCACCCCTCCACTTT.

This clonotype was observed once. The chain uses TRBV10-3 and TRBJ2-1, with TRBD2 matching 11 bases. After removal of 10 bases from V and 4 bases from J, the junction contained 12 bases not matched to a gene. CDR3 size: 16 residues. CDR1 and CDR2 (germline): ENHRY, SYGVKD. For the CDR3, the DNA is TGTGCCAAACGGCCTAGCGGGAGGAACCTATACAATGAGCAGTTCTTC. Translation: CAKRPSGRNLYNEQFF.